The 8 T cell receptor beta chains listed next were all sequenced from one sample in a study of patients and donors after allogeneic stem cell transplantation. TCRdb reprocessed the RT-PCR reads with MiXCR, giving one entry per CDR3 protein. The data show about 87,000 distinct CDR3 sequences, just under 5% seen once. The sequencing input was blood, either unsorted or a sorted T cell fraction (not recorded which). The source of these receptors is a human donor who was either an allogeneic HSCT recipient or a stem cell or donor lymphocyte infusion donor (not recorded which). It is not recorded whose cells these are; they may come from a transplant donor.

This clonotype was detected ten times or more. The chain is built from TRBV20-1 and TRBJ1-1, with 7 positions matching TRBD1. The germline V gene has CDR1 DFQATT and CDR2 SNEGSKA (reference sequence). The J segment lost 3 bases and the V segment lost 6 bases, leaving 13 bases of the junction unmatched. The CDR3 contains 15 residues. CDR3 DNA sequence: TGCAGTGCGCCGAGACAGGGTTCTCTGGACACTGAAGCTTTCTTT. This translates into CSAPRQGSLDTEAFF.

This clonotype was detected only once. The chain has TRBV19 and TRBJ2-2; 9 bases are a match to TRBD1. Germline V CDR1 and CDR2: LNHDA, SQIVND (reference sequence). The CDR3 consists of 16 residues. Trimming took 5 bases from V and 5 from J; bases not matched to a gene: 9. The DNA for the CDR3 is TGTGCCAGTAGTTGGAGGGTGACAGGGGGGACCGGGGAGCTGTTTTTT. Amino acid sequence: CASSWRVTGGTGELFF.

This clonotype was counted only a few times. The rearrangement joins TRBV4-2 to TRBJ1-4, with D possibly being TRBD1 (6 bases). Germline V gene lookup returns CDR1 LGHNA and CDR2 YNFKEQ. Trimming took 0 bases from V and 7 from J, leaving 12 bases between them. This CDR3 region has 15 residues. The CDR3 coding sequence is TGTGCCAGCAGCCAAGATTCAGGGGCAGTTGAAAAACTGTTTTTT. Protein sequence: CASSQDSGAVEKLFF.

The V call is TRBV9, the J call TRBJ1-4; D not resolved. CDR3 length equals 15 residues. The V end was cut by 0 bases, the J end by 8 bases, with 14 bases between. Germline V lookup: CDR1 SGDLS, CDR2 YYNGEE. This CDR3 reads CASSVAVTPGEKLFF. The DNA of the CDR3 is TGTGCCAGCAGCGTAGCGGTCACTCCGGGGGAAAAACTGTTTTTT.

This clonotype appeared many times. The rearrangement links TRBV27 to TRBJ2-7; TRBD1 or TRBD2 may be the D gene (5 bases each). Germline CDR1 is MNHEY and CDR2 is SMNVEV (reference sequence). V shed 3 bases and J shed 0 bases, with 15 bases lying between them. This CDR3 is built from 16 residues. The CDR3 reads CASSLGVLKPSYEQYF. DNA of the CDR3: TGTGCCAGCAGTTTGGGGGTCCTCAAACCCTCCTACGAGCAGTACTTC.

This clonotype has ten or more counts. V gene TRBV4-2 combines with J gene TRBJ2-2, with 7 bases fitting TRBD2. The ends lost 0 bases at V and 4 bases at J; junction bases unmatched: 8. The germline CDR1 and CDR2 sequences are LGHNA and YNFKEQ. CDR3 length: 17 residues. CDR3 bases: TGTGCCAGCAGCCAAGAGTCTACTAGCGAAGGCACCGGGGAGCTGTTTTTT. Residues: CASSQESTSEGTGELFF.

In this sample, this clonotype turned up many times. J is TRBJ2-1 and V is TRBV5-1; possibly TRBD1 for D (5 bases). Germline V CDR1 and CDR2: SGHRS, YFSETQ. V lost 0 bases, J lost 8 bases, and 12 bases lay in between. This CDR3 is built from 14 residues. The CDR3, as DNA: TGCGCCAGCAGCTTGGTACAGGTTGAGGATGAGCAGTTCTTC. It encodes CASSLVQVEDEQFF.

In this sample, this clonotype turned up many times. The J gene is TRBJ1-6, the V gene TRBV12-3 or TRBV12-4; TRBD1 matches at 7 bases. V lost 5 bases to trimming and J lost 6 bases; unmatched junction nucleotides: 7. The CDR3 loop spans 15 amino acids. CDR3 residues: CASSLRDRPNSPLHF. The CDR3 nucleotides are TGTGCCAGCAGTCTACGGGACAGACCTAATTCACCCCTCCACTTT.